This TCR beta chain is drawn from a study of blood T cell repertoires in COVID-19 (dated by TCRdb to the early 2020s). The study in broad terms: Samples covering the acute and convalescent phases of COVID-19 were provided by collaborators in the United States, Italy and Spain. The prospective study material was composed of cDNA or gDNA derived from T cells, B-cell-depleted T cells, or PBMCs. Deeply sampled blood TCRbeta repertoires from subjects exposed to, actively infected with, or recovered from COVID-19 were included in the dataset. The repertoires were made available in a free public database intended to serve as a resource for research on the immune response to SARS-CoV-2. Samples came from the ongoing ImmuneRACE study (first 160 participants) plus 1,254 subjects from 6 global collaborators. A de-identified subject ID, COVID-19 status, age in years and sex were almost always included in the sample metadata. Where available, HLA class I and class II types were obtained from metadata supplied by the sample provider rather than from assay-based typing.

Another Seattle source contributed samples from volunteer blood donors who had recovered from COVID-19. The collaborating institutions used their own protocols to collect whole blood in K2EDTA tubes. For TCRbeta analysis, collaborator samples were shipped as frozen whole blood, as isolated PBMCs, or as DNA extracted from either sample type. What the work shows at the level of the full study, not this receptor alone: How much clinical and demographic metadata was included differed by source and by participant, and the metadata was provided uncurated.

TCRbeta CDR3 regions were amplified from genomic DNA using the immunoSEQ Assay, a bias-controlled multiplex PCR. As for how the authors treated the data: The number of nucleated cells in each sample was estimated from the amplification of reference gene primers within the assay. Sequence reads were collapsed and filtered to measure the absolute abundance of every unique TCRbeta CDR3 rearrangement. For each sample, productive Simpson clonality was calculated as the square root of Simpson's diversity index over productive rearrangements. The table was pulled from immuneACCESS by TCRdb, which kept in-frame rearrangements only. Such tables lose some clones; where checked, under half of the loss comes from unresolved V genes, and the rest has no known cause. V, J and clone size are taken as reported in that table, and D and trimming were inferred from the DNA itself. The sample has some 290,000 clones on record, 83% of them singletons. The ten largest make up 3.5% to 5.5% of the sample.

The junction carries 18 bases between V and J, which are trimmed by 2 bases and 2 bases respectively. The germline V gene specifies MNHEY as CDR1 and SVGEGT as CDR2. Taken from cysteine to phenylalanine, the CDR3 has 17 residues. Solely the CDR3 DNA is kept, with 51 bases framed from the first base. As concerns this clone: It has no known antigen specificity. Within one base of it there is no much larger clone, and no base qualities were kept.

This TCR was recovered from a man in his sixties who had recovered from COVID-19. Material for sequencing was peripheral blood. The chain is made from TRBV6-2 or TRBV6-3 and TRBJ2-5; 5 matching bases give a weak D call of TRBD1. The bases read TGTGCCAGCAGTTACACAACGGACATAACCCCGCAAGAGACCCAGTACTTC. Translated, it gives CASSYTTDITPQETQYF.